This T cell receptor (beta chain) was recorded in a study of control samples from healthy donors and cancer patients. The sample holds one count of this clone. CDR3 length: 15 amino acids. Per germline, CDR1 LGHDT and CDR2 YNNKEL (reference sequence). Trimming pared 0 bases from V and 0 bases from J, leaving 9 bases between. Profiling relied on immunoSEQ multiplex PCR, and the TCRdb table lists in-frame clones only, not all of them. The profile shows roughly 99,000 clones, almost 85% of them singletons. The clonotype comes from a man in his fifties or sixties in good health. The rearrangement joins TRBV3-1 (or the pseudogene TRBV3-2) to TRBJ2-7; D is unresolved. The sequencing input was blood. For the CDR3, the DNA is TGTGCCAGCAGCCAAGATGCTATGGCCTCCTACGAGCAGTACTTC. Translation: CASSQDAMASYEQYF.